This T cell receptor beta chain emerged from a study of cytomegalovirus exposure and HLA in healthy donors. Study-level results: Earlier findings revealed that most TCR beta V segments proved productive either about 90% or about 30% of the time. For TCR beta chains, V- and J-gene trimming was later linked to a missense DCLRE1C variant.

The primer mix had 60 Vbeta and 13 Jbeta primers. The protocol was immunoSEQ multiplex PCR, while the TCRdb copy is restricted to in-frame clones and leaves out a portion. This sample has roughly 170,000 clones, with about 77% found just once. This clone was seen only a few times. Its target is unknown. V was shortened by 0 bases and J by 4 bases, with 12 bases between the two germline ends. CDR1 and CDR2 (germline): MNHEY, SVGAGI. The CDR3 is 16 residues long. This chain joins TRBV6-5 and TRBJ2-2, with D uncertain. What was sequenced was PBMCs. This receptor was identified in a man younger than 45 in good health and CMV-seronegative. DNA for the CDR3: TGTGCCAGCAGTTACTCCCCCACATGGTTCACCGGGGAGCTGTTTTTT. Translated: CASSYSPTWFTGELFF.